Included here is one T cell receptor beta chain sequence, with context. CDR3 length: 14 residues. Trimming shortened V by 5 bases and J by 8 bases, and 18 bases separated the two germline ends. Per germline, CDR1 MNHEY and CDR2 SVGAGI. Per the original data handling: Reference gene primers were amplified, and this amplification served to estimate nucleated cell counts. Assay: immunoSEQ multiplex PCR; the TCRdb copy retains only in-frame clones and omits some. That table is the source of V, J and clone size, and D and trimming were worked out from the DNA. The data contain 45,000 to 50,000 clones, 80% to 90% of them singletons. This sample is drawn from a study of blood T cell repertoires in COVID-19. Turning to the study itself: Researchers got acute and convalescent COVID-19 samples from the United States, Italy and Spain. Sample material is recorded as cDNA or gDNA derived from T cells, B-cell-depleted T cells, or PBMCs.

The specimen was peripheral blood. The receptor was derived from a man aged 50 or older with acute or convalescent COVID-19. The chain links TRBV6-5 to TRBJ1-2; D call uncertain. This chain's CDR3 is CASSLPGPYEGYTF. In nucleotides, the CDR3 is TGTGCCAGCAGTCTGCCAGGCCCCTATGAGGGCTACACCTTC.